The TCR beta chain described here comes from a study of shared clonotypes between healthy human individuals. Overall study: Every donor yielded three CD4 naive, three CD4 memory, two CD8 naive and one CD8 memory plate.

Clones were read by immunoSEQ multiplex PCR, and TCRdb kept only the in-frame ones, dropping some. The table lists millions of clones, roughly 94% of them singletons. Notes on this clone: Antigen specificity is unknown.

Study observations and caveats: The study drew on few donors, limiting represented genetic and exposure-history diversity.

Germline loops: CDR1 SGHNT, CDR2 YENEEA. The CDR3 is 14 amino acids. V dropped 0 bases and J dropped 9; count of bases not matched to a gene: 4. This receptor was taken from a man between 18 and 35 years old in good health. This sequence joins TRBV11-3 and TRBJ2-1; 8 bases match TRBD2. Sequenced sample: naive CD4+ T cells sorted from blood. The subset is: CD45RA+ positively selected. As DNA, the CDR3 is TGTGCCAGCAGCTTAGAGAGGACTAGCTTTGAGCAGTTCTTC. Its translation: CASSLERTSFEQFF. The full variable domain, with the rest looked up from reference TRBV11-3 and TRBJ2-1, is EAGVVQSPRYKIIEKKQPVAFWCNPISGHNTLYWYLQNLGQGPELLIRYENEEAVDDSQLPKDRFSAERLKGVDSTLKIQPAELGDSAVYLCASSLERTSFEQFFGPGTRLTVL.